The rows below give T cell receptor beta chains drawn from one sample of a study of T cell changes during pregnancy in multiple sclerosis. Clones were sequenced by immunoSEQ multiplex PCR, and TCRdb holds only the in-frame ones, with some missing. The data show about 44,000 clones, roughly 92% seen once. Sample: CD4+ T cells from peripheral blood mononuclear cells, taken in the first trimester of pregnancy. These receptors all stem from a female donor with multiple sclerosis, enrolled in a pregnancy study. Both conserved end residues are part of each CDR3. D genes are given only for firm matches. Some rows mark clone size as missing; the rest say once, few, many or name a class of expanded clone.

J: TRBJ2-7
V: TRBV6-1
D: NA
length: 14
size: NA
DNA: TGTGCCAGCAGTGAAATCAAGCTATCCTACGAGCAGTACTTC
CDR3: CASSEIKLSYEQYF

J: TRBJ2-1
V: TRBV4-2
D: TRBD2
length: 16
size: NA
DNA: TGTGCCAGCAGCAACCTTGGAAGCGGGACCTACAATGAGCAGTTCTTC
CDR3: CASSNLGSGTYNEQFF

J: TRBJ2-1
V: TRBV7-8
D: TRBD2
length: 17
size: NA
DNA: TGTGCCAGCAGCTTAGGCCGACTAGCGGGAGTACGGGCTGAGCAGTTCTTC
CDR3: CASSLGRLAGVRAEQFF

J: TRBJ2-7
V: TRBV11-2
D: TRBD2
length: 15
size: once
DNA: TGTGCCAGCAGCTTAGGGGGGGGACTTTACTACGAGCAGTACTTC
CDR3: CASSLGGGLYYEQYF

J: TRBJ2-7
V: TRBV7-6
D: TRBD1
length: 18
size: NA
DNA: TGTGCCAGCACCGACCGGGACAGGTTTGGTCCCAATACCTACGAGCAGTACTTC
CDR3: CASTDRDRFGPNTYEQYF

J: TRBJ1-2
V: TRBV6-1
D: NA
length: 13
size: NA
DNA: TGTGCCAGCAGGCTACCAGGGGACTATGGCTACACCTTC
CDR3: CASRLPGDYGYTF

J: TRBJ2-7
V: TRBV28
D: TRBD2
length: 12
size: NA
DNA: TGTGCCAGCAGTGGGGACTACTACGAGCAGTACTTC
CDR3: CASSGDYYEQYF

J: TRBJ2-3
V: TRBV25-1
D: NA
length: 17
size: NA
DNA: TGTGCCAGCAGTGAATATACCGGCCCGACGGCGGGGGATACGCAGTATTTT
CDR3: CASSEYTGPTAGDTQYF

J: TRBJ2-7
V: TRBV6-6
D: NA
length: 16
size: NA
DNA: TGTGCCAGCAGTTCTAGGGGGGGGGCAGGGCGAGGCGAGCAGTACTTC
CDR3: CASSSRGGAGRGEQYF

J: TRBJ2-3
V: TRBV29-1
D: TRBD2
length: 15
size: NA
DNA: TGCAGCGGACAGGCGACTAGCGGGGGTACAGATACGCAGTATTTT
CDR3: CSGQATSGGTDTQYF